The rows below give T cell receptor beta chains drawn from one sample of a study of blood T cell repertoires in COVID-19. The assay was immunoSEQ multiplex PCR, and TCRdb's table has in-frame clones only and misses some. In the table there are about 240,000 clones, around 86% of which are singletons. The sequencing input was peripheral blood. The receptors here all came from a man of 80 years or more with acute or convalescent COVID-19. The CDR3 runs from the conserved cysteine through the conserved F or W. A D gene is named only where the DNA matches it firmly. Part of the rows lack a size; the others show once, few, many or a class for expanded clones.

CASSLASGVTGQPQHF	TGTGCCAGCAGCTTAGCTTCAGGGGTTACGGGTCAGCCCCAGCATTTT	few	TRBJ1-5	TRBV7-8	-
CASNKGRVGERDVYNEQFF	TGTGCCAGTAACAAAGGGAGAGTGGGGGAGCGGGACGTATACAATGAGCAGTTCTTC	-	TRBJ2-1	TRBV19	TRBD2
CASSLGTLTSGRNEQFF	TGCGCCAGCAGCTTGGGAACCTTGACTAGCGGGAGGAATGAGCAGTTCTTC	-	TRBJ2-1	TRBV5-1	TRBD2
CASSVAGGPLDEQYF	TGTGCCAGCAGCGTAGCGGGAGGGCCTTTGGACGAGCAGTACTTC	-	TRBJ2-7	TRBV9	TRBD2
CASSYSQGGGYTF	TGTGCCAGCAGCTATAGTCAGGGGGGCGGCTACACCTTC	-	TRBJ1-2	TRBV7-2	TRBD1
CASSLVGGYNEQFF	TGTGCCAGCAGCTTGGTGGGAGGCTACAATGAGCAGTTCTTC	-	TRBJ2-1	TRBV5-6	-
CASSLAAGTNTEAFF	TGTGCCAGCAGCTTAGCTGCGGGAACGAACACTGAAGCTTTCTTT	-	TRBJ1-1	TRBV7-9	-
CASSLEWGVDIQYF	TGTGCCAGCAGCTTAGAATGGGGGGTGGACATTCAGTACTTC	-	TRBJ2-4	TRBV7-2	-
CASRDSGPGPLHF	TGTGCCAGCAGGGACTCTGGGCCAGGACCCCTCCACTTT	-	TRBJ1-6	TRBV27	-
CASSSNRGRGYTF	TGTGCCAGCAGTTCCAACAGGGGTCGAGGCTACACCTTC	-	TRBJ1-2	TRBV12-3/TRBV12-4	TRBD1
CASSLVGGALGEQFF	TGTGCCAGCAGCTTGGTTGGCGGGGCCTTGGGTGAGCAGTTCTTC	-	TRBJ2-1	TRBV5-4	-
CASSPAQGRLTDTQYF	TGTGCCAGCAGCCCTGCCCAGGGCAGGCTCACAGATACGCAGTATTTT	-	TRBJ2-3	TRBV9	-
CASSQASRLGVSGYTF	TGTGCCAGCAGCCAAGCATCCCGCTTAGGGGTTTCTGGCTACACCTTC	-	TRBJ1-2	TRBV3-1/TRBV3-2	-
CASSSRGTGGGQPQHF	TGTGCCAGCAGTTCCCGGGGGACAGGAGGGGGTCAGCCCCAGCATTTT	-	TRBJ1-5	TRBV28	TRBD1
CASSPPDRSNYGYTF	TGTGCCAGCAGTCCCCCGGACAGGTCGAACTATGGCTACACCTTC	-	TRBJ1-2	TRBV6-5	TRBD1
CASSLPEGNTIYF	TGTGCCAGCAGCCTCCCCGAGGGAAACACCATATATTTT	-	TRBJ1-3	TRBV5-4	-
CASSPGLLAGAGETQYF	TGTGCCAGCAGCCCGGGTCTACTAGCGGGAGCTGGGGAGACCCAGTACTTC	-	TRBJ2-5	TRBV7-2	TRBD2
CASSYGQSHGTQYF	TGTGCCAGCAGTTACGGACAGTCCCATGGTACGCAGTATTTT	-	TRBJ2-3	TRBV6-5	-
CASSLRQGEKLFF	TGTGCCAGCAGTCTCCGACAGGGTGAAAAACTGTTTTTT	-	TRBJ1-4	TRBV12-3/TRBV12-4	TRBD1
CASSPSGGVVETQYF	TGTGCCAGCAGCCCATCGGGAGGGGTGGTGGAGACCCAGTACTTC	-	TRBJ2-5	TRBV14	TRBD2
CASSPEDSYGYTF	TGTGCCAGCAGTCCCGAGGACAGCTATGGCTACACCTTC	-	TRBJ1-2	TRBV7-9	-
CASSPDRQYGYTF	TGTGCCAGCAGCCCGGACAGGCAGTATGGCTACACCTTC	few	TRBJ1-2	TRBV14	TRBD1
CASSYFGGNHGNTIYF	TGCGCCAGCAGCTACTTCGGGGGGAACCATGGAAACACCATATATTTT	-	TRBJ1-3	TRBV5-1	-
CASSYSSGTGYEQYF	TGTGCCAGCAGTTACTCGTCCGGGACAGGTTACGAGCAGTACTTC	few	TRBJ2-7	TRBV6-5	TRBD1
CRTPASGSSGANVLTF	TGCCGGACTCCGGCTAGCGGAAGCTCTGGGGCCAACGTCCTGACTTTC	-	TRBJ2-6	TRBV15	TRBD2
CASSVGGGNTGELFF	TGTGCCAGCAGCGTAGGGGGCGGTAACACCGGGGAGCTGTTTTTT	-	TRBJ2-2	TRBV9	-